The clone carrying this T cell receptor (beta chain) was found a few times. Its matching antigen is unknown. A J-beta primer mix and a sample-barcoded 5' primer were used in a second PCR of about 7 to 12 cycles. TCRdb reprocessed the 5' RACE reads via MiXCR and lists one record per CDR3 protein. Found here are around 600,000 distinct CDR3 sequences, 45% to 55% of them singletons; the top ten hold 20% to 25%. Trimming took 4 bases from V and 0 from J; bases not matched to a gene: 12. CDR1 and CDR2 (germline): SGHRS, YFSETQ. The CDR3 loop spans 17 amino acids. The data were taken from a study of blood T cells in healthy people across ages. Study-wide results and caveats: Diversity figures based on one million T cells were deemed too low. Per million T cells, TCR beta diversity dropped roughly linearly as age increased. A greater number of naive CD4+ cells and higher diversity distinguished long-lived donors from aged donors.

The chain has TRBV5-1 and TRBJ1-2; 7 bases map to TRBD1. This TCR derives from a man older than 75 in good health. Input material: blood. CDR3 nucleotide sequence: TGCGCCAGCAGCCCGACAGGGACGGGGAGGGCTAACTATGGCTACACCTTC. This encodes CASSPTGTGRANYGYTF.